This paragraph covers one T cell receptor (beta chain) sequence. What it binds is unknown. This entry comes from a study of T cells after yellow fever vaccination. Study summary: When fractions had low cell numbers, they were prepared with SMART-Seq v4 Ultra Low Input. Findings of the study overall: The secondary response showed a weaker magnitude and a faster peak, day 5 versus 15. Abundant contaminating clonotypes from the bulk population could appear in FACS-sorted repertoires.

Germline CDR1 is SGHRS and CDR2 is YFSETQ. V was trimmed by 0 bases and J by 0 bases, leaving 10 bases between them. CDR3 length: 16 residues. TCRdb reanalysed the 5' RACE reads using MiXCR and keeps one entry per CDR3 protein. The sample lists 400,000 or so distinct CDR3 sequences, 11% occurring once. This sequence joins TRBV5-1 and TRBJ2-1; D is uncertain. The clonotype comes from a man between 18 and 35 years old who received the YFV17D yellow fever vaccine. The starting material was PBMCs, obtained on the day of the first yellow fever vaccination. The CDR3 here is CASSLADRRSYNEQFF. CDR3 nucleotide sequence: TGCGCCAGCAGCTTGGCCGACCGCCGCTCCTACAATGAGCAGTTCTTC.